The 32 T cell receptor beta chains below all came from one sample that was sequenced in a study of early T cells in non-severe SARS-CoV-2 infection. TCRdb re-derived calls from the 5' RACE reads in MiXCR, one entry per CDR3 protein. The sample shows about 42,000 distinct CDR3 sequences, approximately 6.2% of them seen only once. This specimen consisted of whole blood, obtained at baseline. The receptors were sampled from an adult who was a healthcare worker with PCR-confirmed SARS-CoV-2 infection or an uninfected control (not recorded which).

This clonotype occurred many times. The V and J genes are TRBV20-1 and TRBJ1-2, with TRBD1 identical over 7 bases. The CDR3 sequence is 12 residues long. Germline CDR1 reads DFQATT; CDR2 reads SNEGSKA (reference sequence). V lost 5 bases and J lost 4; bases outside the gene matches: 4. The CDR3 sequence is CSAQTGSYGYTF. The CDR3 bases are TGCAGTGCTCAGACAGGGTCCTATGGCTACACCTTC.

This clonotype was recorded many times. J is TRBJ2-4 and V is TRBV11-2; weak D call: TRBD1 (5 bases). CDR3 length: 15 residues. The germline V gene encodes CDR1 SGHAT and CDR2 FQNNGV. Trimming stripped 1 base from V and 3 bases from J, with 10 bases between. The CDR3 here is CASSLVTGSKNIQYF. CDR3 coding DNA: TGTGCCAGCAGCTTAGTCACAGGAAGCAAAAACATTCAGTACTTC.

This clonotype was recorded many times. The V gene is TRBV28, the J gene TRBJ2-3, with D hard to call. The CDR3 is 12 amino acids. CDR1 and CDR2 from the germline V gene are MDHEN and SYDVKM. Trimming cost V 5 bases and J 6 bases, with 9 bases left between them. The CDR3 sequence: CASSSHTDTQYF. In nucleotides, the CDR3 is TGTGCCAGCAGTAGCCATACGGATACGCAGTATTTT.

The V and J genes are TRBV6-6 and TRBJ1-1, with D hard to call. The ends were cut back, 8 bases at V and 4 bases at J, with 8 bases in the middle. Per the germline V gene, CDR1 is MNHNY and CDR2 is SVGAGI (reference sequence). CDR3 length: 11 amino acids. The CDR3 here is CASSGSTEAFF. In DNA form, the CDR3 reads TGTGCCAGCTCAGGTTCCACTGAAGCTTTCTTT.

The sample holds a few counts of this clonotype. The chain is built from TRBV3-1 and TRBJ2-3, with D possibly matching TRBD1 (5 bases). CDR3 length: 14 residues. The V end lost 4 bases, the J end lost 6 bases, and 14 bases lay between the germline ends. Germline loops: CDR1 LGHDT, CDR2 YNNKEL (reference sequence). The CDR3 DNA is TGTGCCAGCAGCCCGGGCAGGGAAGAGGATACGCAGTATTTT. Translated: CASSPGREEDTQYF.

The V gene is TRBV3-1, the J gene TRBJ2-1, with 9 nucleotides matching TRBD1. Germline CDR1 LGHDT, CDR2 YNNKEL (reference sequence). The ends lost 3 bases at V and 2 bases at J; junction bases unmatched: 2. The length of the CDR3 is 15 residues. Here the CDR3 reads CASSQGTGTYNEQFF. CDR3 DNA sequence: TGTGCCAGCAGCCAGGGGACAGGGACCTACAATGAGCAGTTCTTC.

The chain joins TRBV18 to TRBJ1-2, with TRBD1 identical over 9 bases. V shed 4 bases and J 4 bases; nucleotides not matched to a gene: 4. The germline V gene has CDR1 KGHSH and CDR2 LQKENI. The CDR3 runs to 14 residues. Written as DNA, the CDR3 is TGTGCCAGCTCACTAGGGGACAGGGTCTATGGCTACACCTTC. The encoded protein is CASSLGDRVYGYTF.

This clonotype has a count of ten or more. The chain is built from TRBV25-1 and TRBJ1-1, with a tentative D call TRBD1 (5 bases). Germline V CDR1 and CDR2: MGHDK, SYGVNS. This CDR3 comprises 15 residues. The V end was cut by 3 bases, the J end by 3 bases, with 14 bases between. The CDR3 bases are TGTGCCAGCAGTGAGGGAGAGGGGAGGGACACTGAAGCTTTCTTT. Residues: CASSEGEGRDTEAFF.

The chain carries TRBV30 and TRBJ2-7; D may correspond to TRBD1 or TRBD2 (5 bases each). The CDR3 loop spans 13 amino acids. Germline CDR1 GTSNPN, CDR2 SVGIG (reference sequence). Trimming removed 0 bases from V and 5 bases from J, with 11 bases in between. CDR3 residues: CAWSVEGRNEQYF. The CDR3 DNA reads TGTGCCTGGAGTGTAGAGGGGCGGAACGAGCAGTACTTC. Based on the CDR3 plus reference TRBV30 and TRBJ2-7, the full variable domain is SQTIHQWPATLVQPVGSPLSLECTVEGTSNPNLYWYRQAAGRGLQLLFYSVGIGQISSEVPQNLSASRPQDRQFILSSKKLLLSDSGFYLCAWSVEGRNEQYFGPGTRLTVT.

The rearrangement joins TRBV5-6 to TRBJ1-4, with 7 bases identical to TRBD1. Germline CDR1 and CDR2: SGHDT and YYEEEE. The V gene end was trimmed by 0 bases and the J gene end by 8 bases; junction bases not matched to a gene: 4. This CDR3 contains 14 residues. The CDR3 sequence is CASSLAAGGEKLFF. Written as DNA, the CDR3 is TGTGCCAGCAGCTTGGCGGCAGGGGGAGAAAAACTGTTTTTT.

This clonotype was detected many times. The CDR3 protein is CASSRDRGTGELFF. CDR3 sequence (DNA): TGCGCCAGCAGCCGGGACAGGGGCACCGGGGAGCTGTTTTTT. The chain has TRBV10-1 and TRBJ2-2; TRBD1 aligns across 10 bases. From germline, CDR1 is WNHNN and CDR2 SYGVQD (reference sequence). This CDR3 has 14 amino acids. Losses at the gene ends were 6 bases for V and 4 bases for J; bases not matched to a gene: 2.

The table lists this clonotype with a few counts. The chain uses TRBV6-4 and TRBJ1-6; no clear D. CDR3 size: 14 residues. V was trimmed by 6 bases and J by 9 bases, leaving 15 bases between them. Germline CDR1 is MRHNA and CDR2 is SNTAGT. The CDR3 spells CASRTSPDGSPLHF. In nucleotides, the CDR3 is TGTGCCAGCAGGACCTCTCCCGATGGTTCACCCCTCCACTTT.

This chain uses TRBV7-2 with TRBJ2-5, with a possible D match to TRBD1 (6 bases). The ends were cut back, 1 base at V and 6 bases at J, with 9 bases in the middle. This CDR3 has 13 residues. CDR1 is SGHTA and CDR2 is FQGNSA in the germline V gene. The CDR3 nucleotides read TGTGCCAGCAGCTTAGACAGGGCCCAGACCCAGTACTTC. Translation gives CASSLDRAQTQYF.

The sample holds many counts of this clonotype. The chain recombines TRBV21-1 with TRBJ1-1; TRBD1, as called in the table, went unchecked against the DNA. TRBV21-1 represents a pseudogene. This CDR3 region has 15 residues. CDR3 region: CASSTGQGRNTEAFF. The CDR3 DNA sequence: TGTGCCAGCAGCACGGGACAGGGGAGAAACACTGAAGCTTTCTTT.

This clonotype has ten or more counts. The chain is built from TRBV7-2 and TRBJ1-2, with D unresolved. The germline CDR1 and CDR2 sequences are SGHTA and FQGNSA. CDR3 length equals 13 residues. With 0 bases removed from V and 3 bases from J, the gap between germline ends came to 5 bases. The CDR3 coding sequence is TGTGCCAGCAGCTTAGCCTGGGACTATGGCTACACCTTC. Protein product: CASSLAWDYGYTF.

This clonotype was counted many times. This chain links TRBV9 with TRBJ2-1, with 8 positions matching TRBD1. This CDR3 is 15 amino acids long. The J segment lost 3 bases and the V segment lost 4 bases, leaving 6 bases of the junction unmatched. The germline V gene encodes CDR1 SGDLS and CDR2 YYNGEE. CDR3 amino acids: CASSPGQGLYNEQFF. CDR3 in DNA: TGTGCCAGCAGCCCTGGACAGGGTCTCTACAATGAGCAGTTCTTC.

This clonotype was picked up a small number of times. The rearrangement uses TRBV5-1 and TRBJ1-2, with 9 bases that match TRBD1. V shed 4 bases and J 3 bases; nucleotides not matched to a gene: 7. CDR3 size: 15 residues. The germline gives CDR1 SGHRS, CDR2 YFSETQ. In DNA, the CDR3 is TGCGCCAGCAGCCTATTACAGGGGGCTGACTATGGCTACACCTTC. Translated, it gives CASSLLQGADYGYTF.

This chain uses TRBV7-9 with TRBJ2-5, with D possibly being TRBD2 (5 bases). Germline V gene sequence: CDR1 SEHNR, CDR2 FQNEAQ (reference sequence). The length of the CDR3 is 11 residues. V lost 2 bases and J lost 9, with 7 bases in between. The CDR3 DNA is TGTGCCAGCAGCTTATTGGAGGCCCAGTACTTC. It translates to CASSLLEAQYF.

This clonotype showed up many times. This CDR3 is CSAPNPSGGKRKTQYF. CDR3 sequence (DNA): TGCAGTGCTCCTAACCCCAGCGGGGGGAAGAGGAAGACCCAGTACTTC. V is TRBV20-1 and J is TRBJ2-5, with 9 positions matching TRBD2. V gave up 5 bases and J gave up 6 bases; unmatched junction bases: 16. Germline-derived CDR1 and CDR2 are DFQATT and SNEGSKA (reference sequence). The CDR3 consists of 16 residues.

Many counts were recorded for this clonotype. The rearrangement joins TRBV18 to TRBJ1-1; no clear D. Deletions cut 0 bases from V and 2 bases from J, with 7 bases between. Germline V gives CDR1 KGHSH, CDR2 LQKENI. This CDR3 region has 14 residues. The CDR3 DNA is TGTGCCAGCTCACCACCTTATAGCAACACTGAAGCTTTCTTT. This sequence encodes CASSPPYSNTEAFF.

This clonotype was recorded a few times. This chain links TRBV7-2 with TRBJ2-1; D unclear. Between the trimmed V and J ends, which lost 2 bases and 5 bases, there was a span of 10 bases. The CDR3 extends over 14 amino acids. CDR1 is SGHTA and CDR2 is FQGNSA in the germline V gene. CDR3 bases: TGTGCCAGCAGCTTACAGATAGGTAACAATGAGCAGTTCTTC. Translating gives CASSLQIGNNEQFF.

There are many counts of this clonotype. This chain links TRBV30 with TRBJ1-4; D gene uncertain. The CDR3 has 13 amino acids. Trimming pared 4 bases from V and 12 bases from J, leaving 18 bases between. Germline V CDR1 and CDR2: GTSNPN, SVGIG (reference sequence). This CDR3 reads CAWTRTGMSELFF. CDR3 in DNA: TGTGCCTGGACGCGGACGGGGATGTCGGAACTGTTTTTT.

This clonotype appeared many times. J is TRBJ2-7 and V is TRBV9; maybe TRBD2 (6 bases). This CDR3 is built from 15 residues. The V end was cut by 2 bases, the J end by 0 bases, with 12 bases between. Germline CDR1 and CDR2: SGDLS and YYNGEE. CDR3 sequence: CASSVGPGDSYEQYF. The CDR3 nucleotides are TGTGCCAGCAGCGTCGGTCCGGGAGACTCCTACGAGCAGTACTTC. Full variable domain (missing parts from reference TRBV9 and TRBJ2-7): DSGVTQTPKHLITATGQRVTLRCSPRSGDLSVYWYQQSLDQGLQFLIQYYNGEERAKGNILERFSAQQFPDLHSELNLSSLELGDSALYFCASSVGPGDSYEQYFGPGTRLTVT.

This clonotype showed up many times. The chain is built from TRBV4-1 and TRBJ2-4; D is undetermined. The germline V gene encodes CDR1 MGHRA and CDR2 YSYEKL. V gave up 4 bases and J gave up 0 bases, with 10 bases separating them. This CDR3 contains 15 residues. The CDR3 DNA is TGCGCCAGCAGCCTACTCCAGGTAGCCAAAAACATTCAGTACTTC. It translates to CASSLLQVAKNIQYF.

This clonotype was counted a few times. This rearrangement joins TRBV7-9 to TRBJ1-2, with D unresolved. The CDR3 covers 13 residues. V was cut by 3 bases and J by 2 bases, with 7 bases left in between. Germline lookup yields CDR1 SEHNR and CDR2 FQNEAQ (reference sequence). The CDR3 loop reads CASSFAENYGYTF. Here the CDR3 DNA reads TGTGCCAGCAGCTTCGCGGAAAACTATGGCTACACCTTC.

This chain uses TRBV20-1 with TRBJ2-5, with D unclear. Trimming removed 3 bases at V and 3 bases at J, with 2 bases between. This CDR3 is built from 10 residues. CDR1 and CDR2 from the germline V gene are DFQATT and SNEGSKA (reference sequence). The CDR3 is CSARKETQYF. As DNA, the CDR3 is TGCAGTGCTAGGAAAGAGACCCAGTACTTC.

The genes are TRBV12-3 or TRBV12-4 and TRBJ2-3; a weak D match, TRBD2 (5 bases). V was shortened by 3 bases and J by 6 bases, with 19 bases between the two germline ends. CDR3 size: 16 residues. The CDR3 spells CASSFSSLGRGDTQYF. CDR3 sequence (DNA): TGTGCCAGCAGTTTTTCGTCGTTAGGGCGCGGGGATACGCAGTATTTT.

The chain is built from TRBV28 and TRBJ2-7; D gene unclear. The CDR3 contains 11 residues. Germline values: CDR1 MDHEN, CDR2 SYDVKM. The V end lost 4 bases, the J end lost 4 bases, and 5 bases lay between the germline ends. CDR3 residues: CASSSEYEQYF. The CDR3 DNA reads TGTGCCAGCAGTTCCGAATACGAGCAGTACTTC. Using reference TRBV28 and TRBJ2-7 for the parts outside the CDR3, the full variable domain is DVKVTQSSRYLVKRTGEKVFLECVQDMDHENMFWYRQDPGLGLRLIYFSYDVKMKEKGDIPEGYSVSREKKERFSLILESASTNQTSMYLCASSSEYEQYFGPGTRLTVT.

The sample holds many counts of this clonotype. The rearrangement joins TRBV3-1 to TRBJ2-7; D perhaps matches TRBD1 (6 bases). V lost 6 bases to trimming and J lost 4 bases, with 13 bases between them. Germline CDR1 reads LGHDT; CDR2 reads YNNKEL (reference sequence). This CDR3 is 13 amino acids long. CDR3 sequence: CASSPGQPYEQYF. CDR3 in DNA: TGTGCCAGCAGTCCGGGACAACCTTACGAGCAGTACTTC.

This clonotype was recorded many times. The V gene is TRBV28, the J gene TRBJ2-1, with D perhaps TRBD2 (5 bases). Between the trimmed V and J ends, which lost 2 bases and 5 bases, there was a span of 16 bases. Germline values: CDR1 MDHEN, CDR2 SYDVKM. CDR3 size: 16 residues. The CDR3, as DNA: TGTGCCAGCAGTTTAGGACTTTCGCCGATCAACAATGAGCAGTTCTTC. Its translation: CASSLGLSPINNEQFF. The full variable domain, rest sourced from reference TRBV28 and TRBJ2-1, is DVKVTQSSRYLVKRTGEKVFLECVQDMDHENMFWYRQDPGLGLRLIYFSYDVKMKEKGDIPEGYSVSREKKERFSLILESASTNQTSMYLCASSLGLSPINNEQFFGPGTRLTVL.

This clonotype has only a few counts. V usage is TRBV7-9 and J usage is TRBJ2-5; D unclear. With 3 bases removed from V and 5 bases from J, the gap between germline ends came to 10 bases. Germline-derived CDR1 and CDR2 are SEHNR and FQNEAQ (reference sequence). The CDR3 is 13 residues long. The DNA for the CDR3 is TGTGCCAGCAGCTTCGAGGAGAGGGAGACCCAGTACTTC. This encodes CASSFEERETQYF. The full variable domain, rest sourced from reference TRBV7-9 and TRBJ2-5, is DTGVSQNPRHKITKRGQNVTFRCDPISEHNRLYWYRQTLGQGPEFLTYFQNEAQLEKSRLLSDRFSAERPKGSFSTLEIQRTEQGDSAMYLCASSFEERETQYFGPGTRLLVL.

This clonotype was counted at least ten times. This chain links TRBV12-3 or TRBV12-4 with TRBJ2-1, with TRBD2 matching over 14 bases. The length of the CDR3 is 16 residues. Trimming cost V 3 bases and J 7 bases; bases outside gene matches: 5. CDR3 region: CASSFWGLAGVNEQFF. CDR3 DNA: TGTGCCAGCAGTTTTTGGGGACTAGCGGGGGTGAATGAGCAGTTCTTC.